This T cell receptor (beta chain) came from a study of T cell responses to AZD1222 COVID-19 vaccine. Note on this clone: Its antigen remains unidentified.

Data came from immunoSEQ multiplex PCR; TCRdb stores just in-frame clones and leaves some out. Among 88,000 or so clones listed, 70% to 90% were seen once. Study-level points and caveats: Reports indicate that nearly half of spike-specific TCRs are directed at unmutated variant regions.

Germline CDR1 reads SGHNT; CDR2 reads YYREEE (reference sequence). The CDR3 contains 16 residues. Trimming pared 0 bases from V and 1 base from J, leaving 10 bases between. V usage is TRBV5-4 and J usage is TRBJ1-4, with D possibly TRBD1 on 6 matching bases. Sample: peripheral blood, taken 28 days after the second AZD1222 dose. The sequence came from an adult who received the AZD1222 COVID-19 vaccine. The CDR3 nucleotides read TGTGCCAGCAGCTTGGTAGGGGGAGGAACTAATGAAAAACTGTTTTTT. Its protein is CASSLVGGGTNEKLFF.